These 2 T cell receptor beta chains were all obtained from the same sample, sequenced in a study of blood T cell repertoires in COVID-19. Only in-frame clones appear in the TCRdb table, and some are missing; sequencing was by immunoSEQ multiplex PCR. Here the sample spans approximately 91,000 clones, 87% being singletons. Material: peripheral blood. These receptor sequences come from an older man with acute or convalescent COVID-19.

In this sample, this clone turned up a few times. The chain links TRBV12-3 or TRBV12-4 to TRBJ2-7; D gene ambiguous. The CDR3 covers 13 residues. Deletions cut 6 bases from V and 0 bases from J, with 9 bases between. This CDR3 is CASSRGASYEQYF. CDR3 nucleotide sequence: TGTGCCAGCAGCCGAGGCGCCTCCTACGAGCAGTACTTC.

The genes are TRBV12-3 or TRBV12-4 and TRBJ2-7, with D possibly TRBD2 on 6 matching bases. This CDR3 has 12 amino acids. V was shortened by 7 bases and J by 7 bases, with 14 bases between the two germline ends. The CDR3 DNA is TGTGCCAGCACCCCATTTGGAGGGGAGCAGTACTTC. Protein: CASTPFGGEQYF.